These 9 T cell receptor beta chains came from one sample sequenced in a study of cytomegalovirus exposure and HLA in healthy donors. Vbeta (60) and Jbeta (13) primers were used in the PCR. Measured with immunoSEQ multiplex PCR; TCRdb has only the in-frame clones, and not every one. The sample includes under 250,000 clones, about four fifths seen only once; the top ten take roughly 10%. The sample comprised PBMCs. Receptors were obtained from a woman aged 50 to 60 in good health and CMV-seropositive.

V gene TRBV7-3 combines with J gene TRBJ2-3; a possible D gene is TRBD1 (5 bases). This CDR3 spans 15 amino acids. Germline lookup yields CDR1 SGHTA and CDR2 FQGTGA. Trimming removed 3 bases from V and 0 bases from J, with 10 bases in between. The CDR3 sequence: CASSFGAPSTDTQYF. For the CDR3, the DNA is TGTGCCAGCAGCTTTGGGGCTCCTAGCACAGATACGCAGTATTTT.

The DNA of the CDR3 is TGTGCCAGCAGCCGGGACAGGCTGGAAGAGGGGACTGAAGCTTTCTTT. Translated, it gives CASSRDRLEEGTEAFF. This chain links TRBV2 with TRBJ1-1; TRBD1 aligns across 8 bases. The trim removed 6 bases at V and 5 bases at J, leaving 14 bases unmatched. The germline gives CDR1 SNHLY, CDR2 FYNNEI. The CDR3 is made up of 16 amino acids.

The chain uses TRBV14 and TRBJ2-7; 7 positions match TRBD1. The length of the CDR3 is 15 residues. V gave up 1 base and J gave up 3 bases; unmatched junction bases: 6. Germline V gene lookup returns CDR1 SGHDN and CDR2 FVKESK. The CDR3 DNA sequence: TGTGCCAGCAGCCAAGTAAAGAACAGGGGCTACGAGCAGTACTTC. The encoded protein is CASSQVKNRGYEQYF.

The genes are TRBV6-5 and TRBJ1-6; a weak D match, TRBD1 (6 bases). The CDR3 spans 15 residues. CDR1 and CDR2 (germline): MNHEY, SVGAGI. V shed 7 bases and J shed 10 bases, with 20 bases lying between them. The CDR3 sequence is CASNPGAGGFSPLHF. The DNA for the CDR3 is TGTGCCAGCAACCCGGGGGCGGGGGGTTTCTCACCCCTCCACTTT.

This sequence joins TRBV28 and TRBJ1-2, with D hard to call. Germline assignment: CDR1 MDHEN and CDR2 SYDVKM. V lost 1 base and J lost 4, with 10 bases in between. The CDR3 has 14 amino acids. Here the CDR3 reads CASSLLAQSYGYTF. In DNA, the CDR3 is TGTGCCAGCAGTTTATTGGCACAGAGCTATGGCTACACCTTC.

This clone was recorded a few times. The V call is TRBV7-2, the J call TRBJ1-2; D gene uncertain. Germline loops: CDR1 SGHTA, CDR2 FQGNSA. V lost 0 bases and J lost 9, with 14 bases in between. The length of the CDR3 is 14 residues. CDR3 residues: CASSLADNLGSYTF. In nucleotides, the CDR3 is TGTGCCAGCAGCTTAGCCGACAATCTCGGAAGCTACACCTTC.

The chain has TRBV5-1 and TRBJ2-5; 12 positions match TRBD1. The J call may be incorrect, as the DNA end agrees better with TRBJ2-7. The germline V gene encodes CDR1 SGHRS and CDR2 YFSETQ. CDR3 length: 14 amino acids. CDR3 in amino acids: CASSGGTGGNEQYF. The CDR3 DNA reads TGCGCCAGCAGCGGGGGGACAGGGGGCAACGAGCAGTACTTC.

The J gene is TRBJ2-2, the V gene TRBV27, with D perhaps TRBD1 (6 bases). The CDR3 runs 16 residues. In germline, CDR1 is MNHEY, CDR2 SMNVEV (reference sequence). V lost 4 bases and J 2 bases, leaving 14 bases between the germline ends. Here the CDR3 DNA reads TGTGCCAGCAGTTCACCGACAGGATATAACACCGGGGAGCTGTTTTTT. Protein sequence: CASSSPTGYNTGELFF.

The chain combines TRBV18 with TRBJ1-2; 7 bases align to TRBD1. The CDR3 is 13 amino acids. Trimming cost V 6 bases and J 8 bases; bases outside gene matches: 9. Germline lookup yields CDR1 KGHSH and CDR2 LQKENI. The chain's CDR3 is CASSPGQQMGYTF. CDR3 coding DNA: TGTGCCAGCTCGCCGGGACAGCAGATGGGCTACACCTTC.